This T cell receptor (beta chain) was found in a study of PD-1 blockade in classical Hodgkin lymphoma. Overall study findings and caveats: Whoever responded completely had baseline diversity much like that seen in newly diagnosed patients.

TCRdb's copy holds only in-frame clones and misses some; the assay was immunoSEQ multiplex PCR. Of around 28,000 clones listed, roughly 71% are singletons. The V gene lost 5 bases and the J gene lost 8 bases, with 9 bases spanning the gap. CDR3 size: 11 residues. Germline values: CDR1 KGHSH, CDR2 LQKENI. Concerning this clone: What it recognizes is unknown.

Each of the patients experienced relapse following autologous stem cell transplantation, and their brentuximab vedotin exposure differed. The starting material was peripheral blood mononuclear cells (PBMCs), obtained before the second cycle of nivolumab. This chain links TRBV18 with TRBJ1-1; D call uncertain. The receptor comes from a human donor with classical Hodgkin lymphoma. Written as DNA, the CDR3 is TGTGCCAGCTCAAAAGGGCTAGAAGCTTTCTTT. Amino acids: CASSKGLEAFF.